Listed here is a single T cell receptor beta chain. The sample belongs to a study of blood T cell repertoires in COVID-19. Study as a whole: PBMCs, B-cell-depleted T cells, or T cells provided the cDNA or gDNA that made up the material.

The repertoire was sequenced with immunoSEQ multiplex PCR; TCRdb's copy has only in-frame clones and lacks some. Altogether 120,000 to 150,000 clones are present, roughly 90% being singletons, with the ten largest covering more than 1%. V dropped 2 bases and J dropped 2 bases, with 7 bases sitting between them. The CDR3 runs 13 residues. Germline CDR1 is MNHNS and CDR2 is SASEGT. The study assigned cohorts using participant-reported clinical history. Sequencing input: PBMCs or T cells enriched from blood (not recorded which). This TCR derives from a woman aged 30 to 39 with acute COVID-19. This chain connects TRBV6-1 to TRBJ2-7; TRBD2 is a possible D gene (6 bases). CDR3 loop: CASSESGAYEQYF. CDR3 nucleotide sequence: TGTGCCAGCAGTGAATCGGGGGCCTACGAGCAGTACTTC.